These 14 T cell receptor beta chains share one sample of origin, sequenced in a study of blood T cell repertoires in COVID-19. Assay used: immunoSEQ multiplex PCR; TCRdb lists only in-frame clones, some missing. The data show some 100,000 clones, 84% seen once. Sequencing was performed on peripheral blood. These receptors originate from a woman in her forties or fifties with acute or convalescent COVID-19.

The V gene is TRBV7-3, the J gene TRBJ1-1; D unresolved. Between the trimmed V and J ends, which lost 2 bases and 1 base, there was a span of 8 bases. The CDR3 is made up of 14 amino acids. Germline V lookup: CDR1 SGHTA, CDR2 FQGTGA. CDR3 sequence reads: CASSLFRQNTEAFF. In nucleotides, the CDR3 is TGTGCCAGCAGCTTATTTCGACAGAACACTGAAGCTTTCTTT.

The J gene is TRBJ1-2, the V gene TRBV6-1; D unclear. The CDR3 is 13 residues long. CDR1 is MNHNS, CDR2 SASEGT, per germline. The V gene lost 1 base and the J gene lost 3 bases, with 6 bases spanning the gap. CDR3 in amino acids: CASSEGQYYGYTF. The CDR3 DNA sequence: TGTGCCAGCAGTGAAGGGCAGTACTATGGCTACACCTTC.

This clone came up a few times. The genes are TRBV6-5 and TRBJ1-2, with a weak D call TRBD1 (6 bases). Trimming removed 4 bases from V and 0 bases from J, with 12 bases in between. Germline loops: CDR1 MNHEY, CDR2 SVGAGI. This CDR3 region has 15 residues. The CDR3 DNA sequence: TGTGCCAGCAGTTTAGACGGGACACCTAACTATGGCTACACCTTC. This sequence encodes CASSLDGTPNYGYTF.

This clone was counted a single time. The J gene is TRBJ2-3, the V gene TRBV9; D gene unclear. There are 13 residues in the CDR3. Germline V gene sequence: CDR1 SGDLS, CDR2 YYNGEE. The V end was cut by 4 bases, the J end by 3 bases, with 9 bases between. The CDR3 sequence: CASSPQRTDTQYF. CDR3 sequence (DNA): TGTGCCAGCAGCCCCCAGAGGACAGATACGCAGTATTTT.

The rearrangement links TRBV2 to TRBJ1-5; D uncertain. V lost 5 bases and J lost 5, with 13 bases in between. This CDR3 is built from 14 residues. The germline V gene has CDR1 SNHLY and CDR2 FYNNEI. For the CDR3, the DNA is TGTGCCAGCAGTCAGGACTTCGCTGATCAGCCCCAGCATTTT. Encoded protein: CASSQDFADQPQHF. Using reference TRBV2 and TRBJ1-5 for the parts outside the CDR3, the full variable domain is EPEVTQTPSHQVTQMGQEVILRCVPISNHLYFYWYRQILGQKVEFLVSFYNNEISEKSEIFDDQFSVERPDGSNFTLKIRSTKLEDSAMYFCASSQDFADQPQHFGDGTRLSIL.

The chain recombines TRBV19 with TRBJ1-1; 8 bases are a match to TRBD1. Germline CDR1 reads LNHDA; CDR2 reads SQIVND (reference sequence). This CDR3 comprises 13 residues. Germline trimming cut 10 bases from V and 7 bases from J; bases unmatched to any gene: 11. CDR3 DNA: TGTGCCACCTCGGGACAGGTATTAGGTGAAGCTTTCTTT. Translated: CATSGQVLGEAFF.

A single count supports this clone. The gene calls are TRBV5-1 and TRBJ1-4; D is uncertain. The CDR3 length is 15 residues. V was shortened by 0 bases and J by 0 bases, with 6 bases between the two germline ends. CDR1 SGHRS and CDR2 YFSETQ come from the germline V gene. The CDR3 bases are TGCGCCAGCAGCTTGGGGCGGCCAACTAATGAAAAACTGTTTTTT. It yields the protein CASSLGRPTNEKLFF.

DNA of the CDR3: TGTGCCTGGAGTGTGACAGGAGGCCAGGGTTCACCCCTCCACTTT. Its translation: CAWSVTGGQGSPLHF. This chain connects TRBV30 to TRBJ1-6; D is perhaps TRBD1 (6 bases). Germline V lookup: CDR1 GTSNPN, CDR2 SVGIG (reference sequence). This CDR3 spans 15 amino acids. V lost 0 bases and J 9 bases, leaving 15 bases between the germline ends.

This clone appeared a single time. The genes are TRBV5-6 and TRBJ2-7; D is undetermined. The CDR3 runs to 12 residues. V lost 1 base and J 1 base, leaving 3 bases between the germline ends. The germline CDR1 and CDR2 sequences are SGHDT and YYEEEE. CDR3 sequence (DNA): TGTGCCAGCAGCTTGTATTCCTACGAGCAGTACTTC. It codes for CASSLYSYEQYF.

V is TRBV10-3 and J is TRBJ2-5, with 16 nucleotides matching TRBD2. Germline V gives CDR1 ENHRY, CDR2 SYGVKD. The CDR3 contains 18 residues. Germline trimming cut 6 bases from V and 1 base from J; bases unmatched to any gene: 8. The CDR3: CAISAGTSGGAPQETQYF. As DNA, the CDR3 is TGTGCCATCAGCGCCGGGACTAGCGGGGGGGCCCCCCAAGAGACCCAGTACTTC.

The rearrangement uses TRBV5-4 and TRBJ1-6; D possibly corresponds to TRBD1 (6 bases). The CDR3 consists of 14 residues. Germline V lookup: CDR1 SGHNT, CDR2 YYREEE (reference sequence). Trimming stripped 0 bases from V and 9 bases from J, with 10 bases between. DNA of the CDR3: TGTGCCAGCAGCTTGGCAGGGGAGGGTTCACCCCTCCACTTT. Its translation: CASSLAGEGSPLHF.

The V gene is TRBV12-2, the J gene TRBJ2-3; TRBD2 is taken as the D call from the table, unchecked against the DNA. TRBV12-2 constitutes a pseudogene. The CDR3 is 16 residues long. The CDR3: CASRLGSNSSTDTQYF. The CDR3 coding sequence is TGTGCAAGTCGCTTAGGCAGCAATAGCAGCACAGATACGCAGTATTTT.

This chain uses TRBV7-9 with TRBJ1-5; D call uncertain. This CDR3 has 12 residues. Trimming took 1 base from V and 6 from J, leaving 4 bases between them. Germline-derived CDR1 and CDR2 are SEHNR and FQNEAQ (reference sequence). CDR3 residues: CASSLGAQPQHF. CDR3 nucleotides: TGTGCCAGCAGCTTAGGGGCTCAGCCCCAGCATTTT.

CDR3 sequence: CASGDRGSYNEQFF. DNA for the CDR3: TGTGCTAGTGGGGACAGGGGGTCTTACAATGAGCAGTTCTTC. The chain links TRBV12-5 to TRBJ2-1, with 10 positions matching TRBD1. Germline V gene lookup returns CDR1 LGHNT and CDR2 FRNRAP. J gave up 4 bases and V 6 bases, and 3 bases lay outside the gene matches. The CDR3 loop spans 14 amino acids. Based on the CDR3 plus reference TRBV12-5 and TRBJ2-1, the full variable domain is DARVTQTPRHKVTEMGQEVTMRCQPILGHNTVFWYRQTMMQGLELLAYFRNRAPLDDSGMPKDRFSAEMPDATLATLKIQPSEPRDSAVYFCASGDRGSYNEQFFGPGTRLTVL.